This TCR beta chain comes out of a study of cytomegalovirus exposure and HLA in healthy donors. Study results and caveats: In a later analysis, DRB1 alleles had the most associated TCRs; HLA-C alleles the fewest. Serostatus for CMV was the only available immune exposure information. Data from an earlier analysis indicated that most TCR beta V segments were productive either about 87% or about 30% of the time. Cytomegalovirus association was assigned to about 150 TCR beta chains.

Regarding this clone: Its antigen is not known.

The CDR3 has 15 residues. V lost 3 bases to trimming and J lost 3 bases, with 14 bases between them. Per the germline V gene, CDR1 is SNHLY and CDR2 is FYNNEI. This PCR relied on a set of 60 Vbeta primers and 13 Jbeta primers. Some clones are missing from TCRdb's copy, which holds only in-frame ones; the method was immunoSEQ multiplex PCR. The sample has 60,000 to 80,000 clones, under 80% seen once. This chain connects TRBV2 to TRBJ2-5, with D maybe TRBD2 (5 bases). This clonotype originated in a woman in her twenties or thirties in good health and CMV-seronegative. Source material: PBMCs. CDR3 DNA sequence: TGTGCCAGCAGTGATCTGCTAGCTCAGAAAGAGACCCAGTACTTC. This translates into CASSDLLAQKETQYF.